This T cell receptor beta chain was sequenced during a study of OX40 agonist ivuxolimab in advanced cancers. Concerning the study at large: Ivuxolimab was an agonistic, fully human IgG2 monoclonal antibody directed against OX40 (CD134), a costimulatory receptor. Intravenous ivuxolimab was administered to patients every 2 weeks at six dose levels: 0.01, 0.1, 0.3, 1.5, 3 and 10 mg/kg. Among the roughly 50 dose-escalation patients, some 20 had hepatocellular carcinoma, 15 melanoma, 9 renal cell carcinoma and 9 head and neck cancer. A male proportion of 82.7% and a mean age of roughly 55 years, ranging from about 20 to 80, were recorded for the dose-escalation cohort. Patients were allowed to have had prior anti-PD-1, anti-PD-L1 or anti-CTLA-4 therapy, and approximately 41% of the dose-escalation patients had previously received checkpoint inhibitors. Partial responses were achieved by three dose-escalation patients, of whom one had hepatocellular carcinoma and two had cutaneous melanoma. Peripheral TCRbeta sequencing aimed to test whether ivuxolimab altered TCR sequence diversity and caused clonal T-cell expansion. The monotherapy dose-escalation portion (N ≈ 50 patients) of the phase I ivuxolimab trial is reported in the paper. Broad study findings and their caveats: Low levels of normalized T-cell clonal expansion were also seen in some patients who did not respond. Clonal expansion of both CD4+ and CD8+ blood T cells was observed from baseline to week 6 at doses 0.1 to 3.0 mg/kg. The antigen specificity of the clonally expanded peripheral T cells was not determined. On average, CD8+ T cells showed more expanded clones than CD4+ T cells after ivuxolimab. In the 0.1-3.0 mg/kg groups, partial responders were among the patients with the lowest normalized peripheral clonal expansion, particularly in CD8+ T cells.

The CDR3 measures 15 amino acids from cysteine to phenylalanine. Of all the DNA, just the CDR3 is kept, 45 bases in frame from base 1. Trimming at the junction amounts to 0 bases on V and 4 bases on J, and the germline ends lie 10 bases apart. From the germline V gene, CDR1 is SGHRS and CDR2 is YFSETQ. For sequencing of the TCRbeta CDR3 region, genomic DNA was extracted from the sorted cells. TCRbeta CDR3 regions were sequenced using the immunoSEQ Assay. TCRdb stores this immuneACCESS table with in-frame sequences only. Part of the clones is absent; in the studies checked, under half of the shortfall reflects unresolved V genes, and no reason is known for the rest. The sample table records around 66,000 clones; 80% to 85% of these occur just once. Approximately 4.8% of the sample goes to the ten largest clones. Points on this clone: Which antigen it targets is not known. No much larger clone exists at a distance of one base, and base qualities are not known.

The trial excluded patients who had a history of autoimmune disease or who were on systemic immunosuppression. Peripheral blood for TCR sequencing was collected from all dose cohorts at baseline, on cycle 4 day 1, and on cycle 7 day 1. Samples came from an open-label, multicenter, first-in-human phase I dose-escalation trial of ivuxolimab. The trial enrolled adults with locally advanced or metastatic head and neck squamous cell, hepatocellular, melanoma or renal cell carcinoma. CD4+ and CD8+ T cells were sorted separately from peripheral blood before TCR sequencing. The receptor was derived from an adult with an advanced solid tumor such as melanoma, head and neck, liver or kidney cancer. Sequenced material: CD4+ or CD8+ T cells sorted from blood, taken in a trial of the OX40 agonist ivuxolimab. The chain is assembled from TRBV5-1 and TRBJ1-4, with the D gene uncertain. The sequence in DNA is TGCGCCAGCAGCTTGGCGTTCGGAGTTAATGAAAAACTGTTTTTT. It translates as CASSLAFGVNEKLFF.